This T cell receptor (beta chain) was retrieved from a study of CD8+CD57+ T cells in acquired aplastic anemia. For the study at large: The average for DNA from sorted CD4+ and CD8+ cells was roughly 3 ug. Sequencing produced an average of about 10.8 million reads per healthy donor for CD4+ cells.

Study-level results: Patients had twenty-nine CD8+ CDR3 sequences in common with controls (the shared set).

As for this clonotype: Its antigen is undetermined.

CDR1 is LGHDT, CDR2 YNNKEL, per germline (reference sequence). The ends were cut back, 0 bases at V and 5 bases at J, with 11 bases in the middle. CDR3 length: 14 amino acids. Genomic DNA served as template for TCR beta VDJ and CDR3 profiling. TCRdb re-derived calls from the reads in MiXCR, one entry per CDR3 protein. Among some 200,000 distinct CDR3 sequences listed, roughly 57% were seen once. The sequence derives from a human donor in good health. The chain has TRBV3-1 and TRBJ2-7; D is perhaps TRBD2 (6 bases). What was sequenced was sorted CD4+, CD8+, or CD8+CD57+ T cells (not recorded which) from PBMCs. CDR3 nucleotides: TGTGCCAGCAGCCAAGACAGGGAGGACCACGAGCAGTACTTC. Translating gives CASSQDREDHEQYF.